These 32 T cell receptor beta chains were all obtained from the same sample, sequenced in a study of T cell responses to AZD1222 COVID-19 vaccine. The table came from immunoSEQ multiplex PCR; TCRdb's copy has only in-frame clones and leaves some out. This sample carries around 140,000 clones, 75% to 90% of them seen once, and the ten largest clones take about 1.5%. Material: peripheral blood, obtained on day 0 of AZD1222 vaccination. The origin of the receptors is an adult in good health.

In this sample, this clone turned up once. The rearrangement links TRBV11-2 to TRBJ2-7, with 8 bases lining up with TRBD2. Germline assignment: CDR1 SGHAT and CDR2 FQNNGV. Germline trimming cut 5 bases from V and 3 bases from J; bases unmatched to any gene: 6. CDR3 length: 14 residues. The chain's CDR3 is CASSRLAKDYEQYF. As DNA, the CDR3 is TGTGCCAGCAGCCGACTAGCGAAAGACTACGAGCAGTACTTC. Based on the CDR3 plus reference TRBV11-2 and TRBJ2-7, the full variable domain is EAGVAQSPRYKIIEKRQSVAFWCNPISGHATLYWYQQILGQGPKLLIQFQNNGVVDDSQLPKDRFSAERLKGVDSTLKIQPAKLEDSAVYLCASSRLAKDYEQYFGPGTRLTVT.

In nucleotides, the CDR3 is TGTGCCACCAAACCTAAGGGAGGTCCGGCACGGAATGAGCAGTTCTTC. This encodes CATKPKGGPARNEQFF. The chain has TRBV27 and TRBJ2-1; tentative D call: TRBD2 (6 bases). The CDR3 is 16 residues long. Germline V gives CDR1 MNHEY, CDR2 SMNVEV (reference sequence). V lost 10 bases and J lost 7, with 26 bases in between.

The rearrangement links TRBV27 to TRBJ1-6; 8 bases match TRBD1. CDR1 and CDR2 from the germline V gene are MNHEY and SMNVEV (reference sequence). The CDR3 is 19 amino acids. J was trimmed by 4 bases and V by 0 bases; bases with no gene match: 11. This CDR3 reads CASSLSDRDPQLYNSPLHF. Here the CDR3 DNA reads TGTGCCAGCAGTTTATCGGACAGGGATCCCCAACTTTATAATTCACCCCTCCACTTT.

This chain joins TRBV5-6 and TRBJ1-1; D may be TRBD1 (6 bases). CDR1 and CDR2 from the germline V gene are SGHDT and YYEEEE. The CDR3 is 13 residues long. V lost 6 bases to trimming and J lost 1 base, with 10 bases between them. The CDR3 DNA is TGTGCCAGCAACCAAGGGGGGAACACTGAAGCTTTCTTT. It translates to CASNQGGNTEAFF.

The chain joins TRBV9 to TRBJ1-4; 9 nucleotides align to TRBD1. This CDR3 region has 16 residues. Germline CDR1 and CDR2: SGDLS and YYNGEE. V was pared by 4 bases and J by 5 bases, with 9 bases of the junction left unmatched. CDR3 loop: CASSPNFGTGNEKLFF. CDR3 nucleotide sequence: TGTGCCAGCAGCCCAAATTTCGGGACAGGGAATGAAAAACTGTTTTTT.

On this clone itself: This CDR3 is also generated by other DNA sequences in the sample. This chain connects TRBV7-9 to TRBJ2-7, with D tentatively TRBD2 (6 bases). Trimming took 5 bases from V and 2 from J, leaving 13 bases between them. CDR1 and CDR2 (germline): SEHNR, FQNEAQ (reference sequence). The CDR3 runs 14 residues. The DNA for the CDR3 is TGTGCCAGCAGCCCTAGCGAAGCCCCCTACGAGCAGTACTTC. Residues: CASSPSEAPYEQYF.

V is TRBV7-8 and J is TRBJ1-1; D is perhaps TRBD1 (6 bases). The V and J ends lost 3 bases and 7 bases respectively, with 12 bases between them. CDR3 length: 13 amino acids. Germline values: CDR1 SGHVS, CDR2 FQNEAQ. This CDR3 is CASSFIQGSEAFF. CDR3 coding DNA: TGTGCCAGCAGCTTCATACAGGGTAGTGAAGCTTTCTTT.

The chain uses TRBV2 and TRBJ2-5; a possible D gene is TRBD1 (5 bases). This CDR3 comprises 13 residues. The germline V and J ends were trimmed by 5 bases and 2 bases, with 9 bases remaining between them. Germline assignment: CDR1 SNHLY and CDR2 FYNNEI. As DNA, the CDR3 is TGTGCCAGCAGTCTGGGGCCTCAAGAGACCCAGTACTTC. Translating gives CASSLGPQETQYF.

V usage is TRBV2 and J usage is TRBJ2-3; no firm D call. Germline assignment: CDR1 SNHLY and CDR2 FYNNEI. CDR3 length equals 15 residues. Trimming left V 0 bases short and J 0 bases short, with 7 bases between. The CDR3, as DNA: TGTGCCAGCAGTGAAGCTGTCGCTAGCACAGATACGCAGTATTTT. Amino acids: CASSEAVASTDTQYF.

The V call is TRBV14, the J call TRBJ1-1; 8 bases align to TRBD1. The CDR3 contains 15 residues. V was pared by 4 bases and J by 1 base, with 5 bases of the junction left unmatched. Per germline, CDR1 SGHDN and CDR2 FVKESK. The CDR3 bases are TGTGCCAGCAGCCGTACCGGGACAGGGAACACTGAAGCTTTCTTT. Encoded protein: CASSRTGTGNTEAFF.

This clone was recorded only once. The chain combines TRBV18 with TRBJ1-4, with D perhaps matching TRBD1 (6 bases). Germline CDR1 reads KGHSH; CDR2 reads LQKENI. CDR3 length: 16 residues. The V gene lost 4 bases and the J gene lost 5 bases, with 17 bases spanning the gap. As DNA, the CDR3 is TGTGCCAGCTCACGGCCCGGGGGCGGGAAAAATGAAAAACTGTTTTTT. Amino acids: CASSRPGGGKNEKLFF.

The rearrangement joins TRBV11-2 to TRBJ2-5, with D maybe TRBD1 (5 bases). The CDR3 contains 13 residues. Deletions cut 7 bases from V and 5 bases from J, with 14 bases between. Germline CDR1 and CDR2: SGHAT and FQNNGV. CDR3 loop: CASNHRLAETQYF. Written as DNA, the CDR3 is TGTGCCAGCAATCACAGGTTGGCGGAGACCCAGTACTTC.

This chain joins TRBV18 and TRBJ1-1; D is ambiguous. Trimming took 3 bases from V and 1 from J, leaving 3 bases between them. The CDR3 length is 12 residues. Germline values: CDR1 KGHSH, CDR2 LQKENI. The CDR3 reads CASSPQNTEAFF. The CDR3 DNA follows: TGTGCCAGCTCACCCCAGAACACTGAAGCTTTCTTT. Variable domain in full (rest from reference TRBV18 and TRBJ1-1): NAGVMQNPRHLVRRRGQEARLRCSPMKGHSHVYWYRQLPEEGLKFMVYLQKENIIDESGMPKERFSAEFPKEGPSILRIQQVVRGDSAAYFCASSPQNTEAFFGQGTRLTVV.

V gene TRBV3-1 (or the pseudogene TRBV3-2) combines with J gene TRBJ2-3; D might be TRBD1 or TRBD2, each matching 6 bases. Germline-derived CDR1 and CDR2 are LGHDT and YNNKEL (reference sequence). The V and J ends lost 4 bases and 4 bases respectively, with 15 bases between them. The CDR3 is 15 amino acids. The CDR3 region has the DNA TGTGCCAGCAGCCCCCGCGCTAGGGGGGCAGATACGCAGTATTTT. It translates to CASSPRARGADTQYF.

The V and J genes are TRBV5-4 and TRBJ1-2; the D gene is possibly TRBD1 (5 bases). Germline V CDR1 and CDR2: SGHNT, YYREEE (reference sequence). The CDR3 consists of 13 residues. Trimming removed 1 base at V and 2 bases at J, with 6 bases between. The CDR3 protein is CASSLRGNYGYTF. The CDR3, as DNA: TGTGCCAGCAGCTTGCGGGGGAACTATGGCTACACCTTC.

The V gene is TRBV27, the J gene TRBJ2-1; 10 bases align to TRBD2. The CDR3 contains 16 residues. Germline V gene data show CDR1 as MNHEY and CDR2 as SMNVEV (reference sequence). Trimming at V came to 4 bases and at J to 8 bases, leaving 11 bases not matched to a gene. CDR3 in amino acids: CASSSKAGGGFDEQFF. The CDR3 region has the DNA TGTGCCAGCAGTTCGAAAGCGGGAGGGGGTTTCGATGAGCAGTTCTTC.

The gene calls are TRBV14 and TRBJ2-1; possibly TRBD2 for D (5 bases). V was cut by 7 bases and J by 4 bases, with 20 bases left in between. Germline CDR1 is SGHDN and CDR2 is FVKESK. The CDR3 sequence is 16 residues long. The CDR3 here is CASNNNKRTGYNEQFF. CDR3 DNA: TGTGCCAGCAACAATAACAAAAGGACGGGATACAATGAGCAGTTCTTC.

V and J are TRBV6-5 and TRBJ2-7; TRBD2 might be the D (7 bases). The germline gives CDR1 MNHEY, CDR2 SVGAGI. The ends were cut back, 10 bases at V and 6 bases at J, with 16 bases in the middle. The CDR3 contains 12 residues. CDR3 sequence (DNA): TGTGCCACCATCGGGGGGCGAGGCGAGCAGTACTTC. Translating gives CATIGGRGEQYF.

This clone was recorded once. The J gene is TRBJ2-5, the V gene TRBV6-1; D is unclear. CDR1 and CDR2 from the germline V gene are MNHNS and SASEGT. CDR3 size: 12 residues. The V and J ends lost 2 bases and 5 bases respectively, with 6 bases between them. CDR3 protein: CASSERVETQYF. For the CDR3, the DNA is TGTGCCAGCAGTGAACGGGTGGAGACCCAGTACTTC.

The genes are TRBV5-8 and TRBJ1-5; tentatively, D is TRBD1 (5 bases). V lost 0 bases and J 3 bases, leaving 13 bases between the germline ends. CDR1 and CDR2 (germline): SGHTS, YDEGEE. This CDR3 has 16 amino acids. CDR3 residues: CASSLGGGRNNQPQHF. In DNA form, the CDR3 reads TGTGCCAGCAGCTTGGGGGGCGGGCGGAACAATCAGCCCCAGCATTTT.

As DNA, the CDR3 is TGTGCCAGCAGCTTAGTCCTCTCGCGCGGGGAGCTGTTTTTT. Encoded protein: CASSLVLSRGELFF. This chain joins TRBV11-2 and TRBJ2-2, with D unresolved. V lost 1 base and J lost 7, with 10 bases in between. The CDR3 contains 14 residues. Germline CDR1 SGHAT, CDR2 FQNNGV.

This sequence joins TRBV2 and TRBJ1-2; the match to TRBD1 covers 9 bases. Germline CDR1 reads SNHLY; CDR2 reads FYNNEI. Trimming took 8 bases from V and 2 from J; bases not matched to a gene: 6. The CDR3 is 14 amino acids. CDR3 DNA sequence: TGTGCCAGCTCCAGACAGGGGGGAAACTATGGCTACACCTTC. Its protein product is CASSRQGGNYGYTF. The complete variable domain, with remaining parts taken from reference TRBV2 and TRBJ1-2, reads EPEVTQTPSHQVTQMGQEVILRCVPISNHLYFYWYRQILGQKVEFLVSFYNNEISEKSEIFDDQFSVERPDGSNFTLKIRSTKLEDSAMYFCASSRQGGNYGYTFGSGTRLTVV.

The J gene is TRBJ1-3, the V gene TRBV6-1; no firm D call. Germline CDR1 reads MNHNS; CDR2 reads SASEGT. The germline V and J ends were trimmed by 2 bases and 0 bases, with 11 bases remaining between them. CDR3 length equals 16 residues. CDR3 DNA sequence: TGTGCCAGCAGTGAATCGGTAGCCTACTCTGGAAACACCATATATTTT. Translation gives CASSESVAYSGNTIYF.

The chain has TRBV2 and TRBJ2-7; D possibly corresponds to TRBD1 (5 bases). Germline values: CDR1 SNHLY, CDR2 FYNNEI. Deletions cut 3 bases from V and 6 bases from J, with 9 bases between. CDR3 length equals 12 residues. CDR3 residues: CASSEGHSEQYF. As DNA, the CDR3 is TGTGCCAGCAGTGAGGGGCACAGCGAGCAGTACTTC.

The sample holds one count of this clone. V and J are TRBV15 and TRBJ2-3; D could derive from TRBD1 or TRBD2 (6 bases each). CDR3 length: 13 amino acids. Trimming removed 3 bases at V and 6 bases at J, with 10 bases between. Germline lookup yields CDR1 LNHNV and CDR2 YYDKDF (reference sequence). The CDR3 nucleotides read TGTGCCACCAGCAGTCGAGGGGGGGATACGCAGTATTTT. It encodes CATSSRGGDTQYF.

The CDR3 is CASSLEGTGRSYEQYF. The CDR3 DNA sequence: TGTGCCAGCAGCTTAGAAGGGACAGGGAGAAGCTACGAGCAGTACTTC. The chain employs TRBV13 and TRBJ2-7; 9 bases agree with TRBD1. Losses at the gene ends were 1 base for V and 3 bases for J; bases not matched to a gene: 7. Per the germline V gene, CDR1 is PRHDT and CDR2 is FYEKMQ (reference sequence). There are 16 residues in the CDR3.

This chain uses TRBV6-5 with TRBJ1-2, with D uncertain. Trimming pared 7 bases from V and 6 bases from J, leaving 18 bases between. Germline values: CDR1 MNHEY, CDR2 SVGAGI. The CDR3 covers 14 residues. This CDR3 is CASTTLTSLDGYTF. The CDR3 region has the DNA TGTGCCAGCACAACCCTAACGAGTTTGGATGGCTACACCTTC.

The chain carries TRBV27 and TRBJ2-7; no firm D call. V lost 5 bases, J lost 6 bases, and 20 bases lay in between. Germline V CDR1 and CDR2: MNHEY, SMNVEV (reference sequence). The CDR3 sequence is 15 residues long. The CDR3 bases are TGTGCCAGCAGTCTCCAGACCCGCGGTCCTCTCGAGCAGTACTTC. It encodes CASSLQTRGPLEQYF.

V usage is TRBV27 and J usage is TRBJ1-1; D is ambiguous. Between the trimmed V and J ends, which lost 6 bases and 0 bases, there was a span of 8 bases. This CDR3 region has 13 residues. Germline CDR1 is MNHEY and CDR2 is SMNVEV (reference sequence). The CDR3 region is CASRRNMNTEAFF. The CDR3 region has the DNA TGTGCCAGCAGAAGGAACATGAACACTGAAGCTTTCTTT.

The gene calls are TRBV4-1 and TRBJ2-2, with 10 nucleotides matching TRBD2. Germline V gives CDR1 MGHRA, CDR2 YSYEKL. The CDR3 runs 18 residues. V dropped 0 bases and J dropped 6; count of bases not matched to a gene: 10. The CDR3 sequence is CASSQDWNLAGAPGELFF. Written as DNA, the CDR3 is TGCGCCAGCAGCCAAGATTGGAATCTAGCGGGAGCCCCCGGGGAGCTGTTTTTT.

The rearrangement links TRBV19 to TRBJ1-5; D unclear. The germline V gene has CDR1 LNHDA and CDR2 SQIVND (reference sequence). The CDR3 loop spans 13 amino acids. Trimming stripped 6 bases from V and 7 bases from J, with 13 bases between. CDR3 loop: CASSPRARQPQHF. The CDR3 region has the DNA TGTGCCAGTAGCCCTCGGGCTCGGCAGCCCCAGCATTTT.

The rearrangement joins TRBV21-1 to TRBJ1-5; the D segment call TRBD1 is taken from the table without a DNA check. TRBV21-1 is shown as a pseudogene. This CDR3 spans 15 amino acids. CDR3 DNA sequence: TGTGCCAGCACCTTACTACAGGGGATCAATCAGCCCCAGCATTTT. Protein: CASTLLQGINQPQHF.